The 25 T cell receptor beta chains reported below all come from one sample, sequenced in a study of blood T cell repertoires in COVID-19. The table came from immunoSEQ multiplex PCR; TCRdb's copy has only in-frame clones and leaves some out. The repertoire includes approximately 190,000 clones, about 88% of them detected once, and roughly 5.5% sits in the top ten. Sequenced sample: peripheral blood. These TCRs come from a man aged 35 to 55 with active or convalescent COVID-19.

The chain links TRBV6-6 to TRBJ2-3; 8 nucleotides agree with TRBD2. The CDR3 spans 22 residues. Trimming took 5 bases from V and 4 from J; bases not matched to a gene: 29. Germline-derived CDR1 and CDR2 are MNHNY and SVGAGI (reference sequence). The CDR3 is CASSRLMGTRFGVGKVADTQYF. The CDR3 DNA reads TGTGCCAGCAGTCGTTTAATGGGGACTAGGTTCGGAGTGGGTAAAGTTGCAGATACGCAGTATTTT.

The chain joins TRBV7-2 to TRBJ1-6, with D possibly TRBD1 on 5 matching bases. The germline V gene encodes CDR1 SGHTA and CDR2 FQGNSA. Trimming shortened V by 6 bases and J by 0 bases, and 12 bases separated the two germline ends. This CDR3 is built from 16 residues. The DNA for the CDR3 is TGTGCCAGCAGGTTTGGGGGGAGCTCCTATAATTCACCCCTCCACTTT. It is translated as CASRFGGSSYNSPLHF.

This clone was seen a few times. The rearrangement joins TRBV18 to TRBJ2-7; TRBD1 is a possible D gene (6 bases). Germline values: CDR1 KGHSH, CDR2 LQKENI. The CDR3 loop spans 13 amino acids. V was cut by 5 bases and J by 5 bases, with 13 bases left in between. CDR3 residues: CASSAKQGNEQYF. In DNA form, the CDR3 reads TGTGCCAGCTCAGCCAAACAGGGAAACGAGCAGTACTTC.

The chain recombines TRBV18 with TRBJ2-7, with unresolved D. With 3 bases removed from V and 0 bases from J, the gap between germline ends came to 6 bases. The CDR3 runs 13 residues. Germline CDR1 and CDR2: KGHSH and LQKENI. The CDR3 region is CASSPASSYEQYF. CDR3 DNA sequence: TGTGCCAGCTCACCGGCCAGCTCCTACGAGCAGTACTTC.

The genes are TRBV5-5 and TRBJ1-1; D unclear. CDR3 length: 16 amino acids. V was cut by 1 base and J by 0 bases, with 13 bases left in between. Germline V lookup: CDR1 SGHKS, CDR2 YYEKEE (reference sequence). CDR3 protein: CASSLMFSIMNTEAFF. CDR3 nucleotides: TGTGCCAGCAGCTTGATGTTTTCCATCATGAACACTGAAGCTTTCTTT. The variable domain in full, with the rest retrieved from reference TRBV5-5 and TRBJ1-1, is DAGVTQSPTHLIKTRGQQVTLRCSPISGHKSVSWYQQVLGQGPQFIFQYYEKEERGRGNFPDRFSARQFPNYSSELNVNALLLGDSALYLCASSLMFSIMNTEAFFGQGTRLTVV.

This chain links TRBV9 with TRBJ1-3; D unresolved. Trimming shortened V by 5 bases and J by 0 bases, and 9 bases separated the two germline ends. Germline-derived CDR1 and CDR2 are SGDLS and YYNGEE. This CDR3 region has 14 residues. CDR3: CASSTESSGNTIYF. In nucleotides, the CDR3 is TGTGCCAGCAGTACAGAGAGCTCTGGAAACACCATATATTTT.

V gene TRBV28 combines with J gene TRBJ1-5, with 7 bases lining up with TRBD1. Germline V gene lookup returns CDR1 MDHEN and CDR2 SYDVKM. Germline trimming cut 5 bases from V and 2 bases from J; bases unmatched to any gene: 6. This CDR3 is 15 amino acids long. The CDR3 sequence is CASSAHRGGNQPQHF. The DNA for the CDR3 is TGTGCCAGCAGTGCCCACAGGGGTGGCAATCAGCCCCAGCATTTT.

As for this clone: Other DNA sequences in the sample encode the same CDR3. The chain combines TRBV19 with TRBJ2-3, with D perhaps matching TRBD1 (5 bases). CDR1 and CDR2 (germline): LNHDA, SQIVND (reference sequence). Deletions cut 1 base from V and 2 bases from J, with 10 bases between. There are 15 residues in the CDR3. CDR3 sequence reads: CASSIGQGITDTQYF. The CDR3 nucleotides are TGTGCCAGTAGTATAGGGCAGGGAATCACAGATACGCAGTATTTT. Based on the CDR3 plus reference TRBV19 and TRBJ2-3, the full variable domain is DGGITQSPKYLFRKEGQNVTLSCEQNLNHDAMYWYRQDPGQGLRLIYYSQIVNDFQKGDIAEGYSVSREKKESFPLTVTSAQKNPTAFYLCASSIGQGITDTQYFGPGTRLTVL.

For the CDR3, the DNA is TGTGCCATCCGGGAGGCAGACCTTTATTTTGGCTACACCTTC. It encodes CAIREADLYFGYTF. The chain carries TRBV10-3 and TRBJ1-2; D is unresolved. Looked up from germline, CDR1 is ENHRY and CDR2 is SYGVKD. This CDR3 has 14 residues. Trimming removed 8 bases at V and 7 bases at J, with 20 bases between.

This clone was counted only a few times. This chain links TRBV19 with TRBJ1-5; weak D call: TRBD1 (6 bases). Germline values: CDR1 LNHDA, CDR2 SQIVND (reference sequence). The CDR3 sequence is 16 residues long. With 1 base removed from V and 5 bases from J, the gap between germline ends came to 15 bases. In DNA, the CDR3 is TGTGCCAGTAGTATAGTGTTAGGGGGTGGTCATCAGCCCCAGCATTTT. Encoded protein: CASSIVLGGGHQPQHF.

Details on this clone: At one end, the junction sequence differs from germline, possibly due to a read error. The CDR3, as DNA: TGTGCCAGCAGCGTAACGCGGGGGGGAACAGATACGCAGTATTTT. Its translation is CASSVTRGGTDTQYF. The chain uses TRBV7-3 and TRBJ2-3; 9 bases line up with TRBD2. There are 15 residues in the CDR3. The germline CDR1 and CDR2 sequences are SGHTA and FQGTGA. Full variable domain (remainder filled in from reference TRBV7-3 and TRBJ2-3): GAGVSQTPSNKVTEKGKYVELRCDPISGHTALYWYRQSLGQGPEFLIYFQGTGAADDSGLPNDRFFAVRPEGSVSTLKIQRTERGDSAVYLCASSVTRGGTDTQYFGPGTRLTVL.

This clone was recorded once. This chain uses TRBV19 with TRBJ2-2; TRBD2 aligns across 7 bases. The CDR3 is made up of 16 amino acids. Unmatched junction bases numbered 10, after V lost 3 bases and J lost 6 bases. CDR1 LNHDA and CDR2 SQIVND come from the germline V gene (reference sequence). The CDR3 DNA reads as TGTGCCAGTAGTATCCGGCAGGGAGGGTTCTCCGGGGAGCTGTTTTTT. This sequence encodes CASSIRQGGFSGELFF.

The chain has TRBV2 and TRBJ1-3; no clear D gene. Looked up from germline, CDR1 is SNHLY and CDR2 is FYNNEI. This CDR3 spans 13 amino acids. With 1 base removed from V and 7 bases from J, the gap between germline ends came to 8 bases. The CDR3 sequence is CASSEGLGNTIYF. The CDR3 nucleotides read TGTGCCAGCAGTGAAGGACTCGGCAACACCATATATTTT.

V gene TRBV11-1 combines with J gene TRBJ2-3; D ambiguous. Germline V lookup: CDR1 SGHAT, CDR2 FQDESV (reference sequence). This CDR3 spans 13 amino acids. V was shortened by 3 bases and J by 4 bases, with 8 bases between the two germline ends. CDR3 loop: CASSFINSDTQYF. For the CDR3, the DNA is TGTGCCAGCAGCTTTATAAATTCAGATACGCAGTATTTT.

This clone came up once. The gene calls are TRBV19 and TRBJ1-1, with TRBD1 as a possible D gene (6 bases). The CDR3 runs 14 residues. Between the trimmed V and J ends, which lost 7 bases and 5 bases, there was a span of 17 bases. Germline CDR1 LNHDA, CDR2 SQIVND (reference sequence). The DNA for the CDR3 is TGTGCCAGTAAAATGGGAAGGGGGATTACTGAAGCTTTCTTT. It specifies CASKMGRGITEAFF.

This chain joins TRBV3-1 (or the pseudogene TRBV3-2) and TRBJ1-5, with 10 bases aligning to TRBD1. Germline values: CDR1 LGHDT, CDR2 YNNKEL (reference sequence). The V gene end was trimmed by 11 bases and the J gene end by 3 bases; junction bases not matched to a gene: 10. The CDR3 has 15 amino acids. CDR3 in DNA: TGTGCCTGCTTATGGACAGGGGGATTCAATCAGCCCCAGCATTTT. Encoded protein: CACLWTGGFNQPQHF.

The J gene is TRBJ2-3, the V gene TRBV5-1, with 9 bases aligning to TRBD2. The germline V gene has CDR1 SGHRS and CDR2 YFSETQ. The length of the CDR3 is 17 residues. J was trimmed by 5 bases and V by 5 bases; bases with no gene match: 15. This CDR3 reads CASSFGNSGSSGDTQYF. The CDR3 DNA sequence: TGCGCCAGCAGTTTCGGTAATAGCGGGAGCTCAGGAGATACGCAGTATTTT.

This chain links TRBV6-5 with TRBJ1-1; 10 bases are shared with TRBD1. Germline trimming cut 4 bases from V and 4 bases from J; bases unmatched to any gene: 6. CDR1 MNHEY and CDR2 SVGAGI come from the germline V gene. The CDR3 covers 15 residues. The CDR3 reads CASSSGGQGRTEAFF. CDR3 nucleotide sequence: TGTGCCAGCAGTTCGGGGGGACAGGGGCGCACTGAAGCTTTCTTT.

The V gene is TRBV27, the J gene TRBJ2-7; D uncertain. Germline V lookup: CDR1 MNHEY, CDR2 SMNVEV (reference sequence). Trimming shortened V by 4 bases and J by 3 bases, and 4 bases separated the two germline ends. This CDR3 is built from 11 residues. The CDR3 is CASSSIYEQYF. The CDR3 DNA is TGTGCCAGCAGTTCAATCTACGAGCAGTACTTC.

The chain links TRBV25-1 to TRBJ2-7, with TRBD2 matching over 8 bases. V dropped 3 bases and J dropped 4; count of bases not matched to a gene: 8. CDR1 and CDR2 (germline): MGHDK, SYGVNS. This CDR3 comprises 15 residues. The CDR3 bases are TGTGCCAGCAGTGATCCCAGCGGGAGTTGGTACGAGCAGTACTTC. This codes for CASSDPSGSWYEQYF.

V usage is TRBV9 and J usage is TRBJ2-1; 13 bases match TRBD2. V was pared by 0 bases and J by 12 bases, with 6 bases of the junction left unmatched. The CDR3 runs 15 residues. The V gene's germline CDR1 is SGDLS and CDR2 YYNGEE. The CDR3 bases are TGTGCCAGCAGCGTAGACACTAGCGGGGGGGCAGTGCAGTTCTTC. It yields the protein CASSVDTSGGAVQFF. Full variable domain (missing parts from reference TRBV9 and TRBJ2-1): DSGVTQTPKHLITATGQRVTLRCSPRSGDLSVYWYQQSLDQGLQFLIQYYNGEERAKGNILERFSAQQFPDLHSELNLSSLELGDSALYFCASSVDTSGGAVQFFGPGTRLTVL.

As DNA, the CDR3 is TGTGCCAGCAGTTCCTTTCCCGGGACAGTAAGTGGCGCTGAAGCTTTCTTT. It codes for CASSSFPGTVSGAEAFF. The chain carries TRBV27 and TRBJ1-1; the match to TRBD1 covers 7 bases. With 4 bases clipped from V and 6 bases from J, the junction kept 17 bases outside the gene matches. CDR1 is MNHEY and CDR2 is SMNVEV in the germline V gene (reference sequence). CDR3 size: 17 residues.

The chain employs TRBV6-2 or TRBV6-3 and TRBJ1-1, with TRBD1 matching 8 bases. CDR1 and CDR2 from the germline V gene are MNHEY and SVGEGT. This CDR3 contains 17 residues. The V and J ends lost 0 bases and 3 bases, in that order; junction bases with no gene match: 9. The CDR3 sequence is CASSYSAGGVSDTEAFF. In DNA form, the CDR3 reads TGTGCCAGCAGTTACTCGGCAGGGGGCGTAAGTGACACTGAAGCTTTCTTT.

The chain is built from TRBV6-5 and TRBJ1-4; D is undetermined. V dropped 6 bases and J dropped 4 bases, with 9 bases sitting between them. The CDR3 is 13 residues long. The germline V gene encodes CDR1 MNHEY and CDR2 SVGAGI. CDR3 residues: CASRSPHNEKLFF. The CDR3 DNA follows: TGTGCCAGCAGATCCCCCCATAATGAAAAACTGTTTTTT.

The rearrangement joins TRBV30 to TRBJ2-7; TRBD2 matches at 8 bases. Germline V gene sequence: CDR1 GTSNPN, CDR2 SVGIG (reference sequence). V shed 1 base and J 4 bases; nucleotides not matched to a gene: 3. The CDR3 has 13 amino acids. For the CDR3, the DNA is TGTGCCTGGAGTGATAGCGGGACTTACGAGCAGTACTTC. As protein: CAWSDSGTYEQYF.